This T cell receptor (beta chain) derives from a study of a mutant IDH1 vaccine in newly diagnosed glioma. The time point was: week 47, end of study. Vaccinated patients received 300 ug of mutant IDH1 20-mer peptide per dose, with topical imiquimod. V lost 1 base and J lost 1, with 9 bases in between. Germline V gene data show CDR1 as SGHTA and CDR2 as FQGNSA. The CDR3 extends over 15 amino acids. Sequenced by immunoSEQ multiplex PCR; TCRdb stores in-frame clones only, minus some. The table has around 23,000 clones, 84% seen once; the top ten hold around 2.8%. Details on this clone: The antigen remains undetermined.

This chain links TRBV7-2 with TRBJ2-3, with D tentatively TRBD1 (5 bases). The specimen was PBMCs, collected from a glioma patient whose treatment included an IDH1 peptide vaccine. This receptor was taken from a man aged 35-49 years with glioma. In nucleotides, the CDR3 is TGTGCCAGCAGCTTAGAGGGGTTACGCACAGATACGCAGTATTTT. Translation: CASSLEGLRTDTQYF.